This entry concerns a single T cell receptor (beta chain). Its antigen is currently unknown. This record comes from a study of vaccination effects on CD4 cells after COVID-19. Study-level background: It was two doses of either the BNT162b2 or mRNA-1273 vaccine that participants received.

Study results and limitations: Few convalescent patients and no early post-infection timepoints were included in the study.

Viral peptide pools were used in the ViraFEST assay to expand antigen-specific CD4+ T cells, and sequencing came afterward. After around 10 days in culture, the CD4+ T cells were isolated. All vaccine recipients tested negative for nucleocapsid antibodies and had never contracted SARS-CoV-2 infection. This CDR3 comprises 15 residues. Germline V CDR1 and CDR2: GTSNPN, SVGIG (reference sequence). The germline V and J ends were trimmed by 2 bases and 0 bases, with 13 bases remaining between them. Assay used: immunoSEQ multiplex PCR; TCRdb lists only in-frame clones, some missing. The sample shows tens of thousands of clones, 77% of them seen only once.

The V call is TRBV30, the J call TRBJ1-1, with D hard to call. The sequencing used CD4+ T cells from PBMCs cultured with HCoV-NL63 spike peptides, collected before COVID-19 vaccination. This clonotype was sampled from a human donor who received a COVID-19 vaccine. CDR3 nucleotide sequence: TGTGCCTGGAGTAGTACAGACATTTTGAACACTGAAGCTTTCTTT. It codes for CAWSSTDILNTEAFF.